The 27 T cell receptor beta chains presented below share a single source sample, sequenced in a study of T cell responses to AZD1222 COVID-19 vaccine. Some clones are missing from TCRdb's copy, which holds only in-frame ones; the method was immunoSEQ multiplex PCR. Of over 100,000 clones listed, around 87% are singletons. Sequencing was performed on peripheral blood, taken 28 days after the second AZD1222 dose. The receptors come from an adult who received the AZD1222 COVID-19 vaccine.

The V and J genes are TRBV4-3 and TRBJ1-2, with D perhaps matching TRBD1 (5 bases). Germline loops: CDR1 LGHNA, CDR2 YSLEER. The V gene lost 0 bases and the J gene lost 3 bases, with 17 bases spanning the gap. The CDR3 is 17 amino acids. CDR3 DNA sequence: TGCGCCAGCAGCCAAGATATTGGGGGACCCGCCGACTATGGCTACACCTTC. Translation: CASSQDIGGPADYGYTF.

This clone was observed a single time. The chain uses TRBV6-5 and TRBJ1-2, with D perhaps matching TRBD1 (6 bases). The CDR3 runs 14 residues. Germline CDR1 MNHEY, CDR2 SVGAGI. Trimming removed 6 bases from V and 8 bases from J, with 19 bases in between. The chain's CDR3 is CASRRDNPTRGYTF. The CDR3 coding sequence is TGTGCCAGCAGGAGGGACAATCCGACGCGGGGCTACACCTTC.

The V gene is TRBV5-1, the J gene TRBJ2-1; 9 bases are shared with TRBD1. The CDR3 is 14 residues long. With 4 bases clipped from V and 8 bases from J, the junction kept 7 bases outside the gene matches. From germline, CDR1 is SGHRS and CDR2 YFSETQ. CDR3 loop: CASSRTGDWYEQFF. The DNA of the CDR3 is TGCGCCAGCAGCCGGACAGGGGATTGGTATGAGCAGTTCTTC.

The chain couples TRBV19 to TRBJ1-5; 8 bases match TRBD1. This CDR3 has 17 residues. Germline V gives CDR1 LNHDA, CDR2 SQIVND (reference sequence). J gave up 2 bases and V 5 bases, and 11 bases lay outside the gene matches. In nucleotides, the CDR3 is TGTGCCAGTAGTCCCGGACAGGGAATAGGCGGCAATCAGCCCCAGCATTTT. Translated: CASSPGQGIGGNQPQHF.

This chain joins TRBV11-2 and TRBJ2-1; no clear D gene. Trimming cost V 0 bases and J 8 bases, with 5 bases left between them. Germline V gene sequence: CDR1 SGHAT, CDR2 FQNNGV. This CDR3 is 12 amino acids long. In nucleotides, the CDR3 is TGTGCCAGCAGCTTAGATCGGGATGAGCAGTTCTTC. Translating gives CASSLDRDEQFF.

The J gene is TRBJ2-3, the V gene TRBV18, with TRBD2 identical over 9 bases. Germline CDR1 is KGHSH and CDR2 is LQKENI. The V and J ends lost 4 bases and 5 bases, in that order; junction bases with no gene match: 10. The CDR3 extends over 16 amino acids. CDR3 DNA: TGTGCCAGCTCACAAGGTAGCGGGGGCTCGAGAGATACGCAGTATTTT. This translates into CASSQGSGGSRDTQYF.

The V and J genes are TRBV19 and TRBJ2-5, with D perhaps TRBD1 or TRBD2 (6 bases each). CDR1 LNHDA and CDR2 SQIVND come from the germline V gene (reference sequence). The CDR3 length is 14 residues. V lost 7 bases, J lost 4 bases, and 16 bases lay in between. CDR3 loop: CASKPGWGAETQYF. In DNA, the CDR3 is TGTGCCAGTAAACCGGGATGGGGGGCAGAGACCCAGTACTTC.

This clone has just a few counts. The chain combines TRBV7-3 with TRBJ1-1, with D maybe TRBD1 (5 bases). V was clipped by 5 bases and J by 4 bases, with 17 bases between them. Germline values: CDR1 SGHTA, CDR2 FQGTGA. This CDR3 region has 15 residues. The CDR3 DNA reads TGTGCCAGCAGCCCACAAATTGGGGGGGGCACTGAAGCTTTCTTT. It codes for CASSPQIGGGTEAFF. Full variable domain (remainder filled in from reference TRBV7-3 and TRBJ1-1): GAGVSQTPSNKVTEKGKYVELRCDPISGHTALYWYRQSLGQGPEFLIYFQGTGAADDSGLPNDRFFAVRPEGSVSTLKIQRTERGDSAVYLCASSPQIGGGTEAFFGQGTRLTVV.

This clone was seen only a few times. The chain carries TRBV5-4 and TRBJ1-2; D is perhaps TRBD1 (6 bases). CDR1 and CDR2 from the germline V gene are SGHNT and YYREEE (reference sequence). The CDR3 totals 11 residues. The V and J ends lost 4 bases and 8 bases respectively, with 9 bases between them. CDR3 loop: CASSQGKGYTF. CDR3 bases: TGTGCCAGCAGCCAGGGGAAAGGCTACACCTTC.

This chain uses TRBV14 with TRBJ2-2; the D gene is possibly TRBD1 (5 bases). Trimming pared 2 bases from V and 7 bases from J, leaving 14 bases between. The CDR3 covers 15 residues. CDR1 SGHDN and CDR2 FVKESK come from the germline V gene. The CDR3 is CASSQFLTGSGELFF. The CDR3 bases are TGTGCCAGCAGCCAATTTCTTACAGGAAGCGGGGAGCTGTTTTTT.

The chain combines TRBV9 with TRBJ1-2; D is ambiguous. The CDR3 has 13 amino acids. V was cut by 0 bases and J by 2 bases, with 5 bases left in between. The V gene's germline CDR1 is SGDLS and CDR2 YYNGEE. The CDR3 region has the DNA TGTGCCAGCAGCGTAGAGGAAAACTATGGCTACACCTTC. It encodes CASSVEENYGYTF.

The CDR3 here is CASSVWEGNEQFF. The CDR3 DNA reads TGTGCCAGCAGCGTGTGGGAGGGGAATGAGCAGTTCTTC. The V and J genes are TRBV9 and TRBJ2-1; 7 positions match TRBD2. Germline V CDR1 and CDR2: SGDLS, YYNGEE. The CDR3 is 13 residues long. V shed 2 bases and J 7 bases; nucleotides not matched to a gene: 3.

This chain joins TRBV5-8 and TRBJ1-5; TRBD1 aligns across 7 bases. Germline trimming cut 1 base from V and 11 bases from J; bases unmatched to any gene: 9. The germline V gene encodes CDR1 SGHTS and CDR2 YDEGEE. The CDR3 is 14 residues long. The CDR3, as DNA: TGTGCCAGCAGCTTGAAGGGGGCCTGGGTTACCCAGCATTTT. Translation: CASSLKGAWVTQHF.

The chain combines TRBV6-5 with TRBJ1-5; a possible D gene is TRBD1 (5 bases). This CDR3 is built from 15 residues. CDR1 is MNHEY, CDR2 SVGAGI, per germline. Trimming took off 4 bases at V and 0 bases at J, with 10 bases between the two ends. The CDR3 nucleotides read TGTGCCAGCAGTTCAGGGAGATATAGCAATCAGCCCCAGCATTTT. Translation: CASSSGRYSNQPQHF.

This clone was seen more than once but under ten times. CDR3: CASSPGQGPGNTIYF. Here the CDR3 DNA reads TGTGCCAGCAGCCCAGGACAGGGGCCTGGAAACACCATATATTTT. The chain recombines TRBV11-3 with TRBJ1-3; 9 bases fit TRBD1. Trimming took 5 bases from V and 2 from J; bases not matched to a gene: 4. The CDR3 runs to 15 residues. The germline gives CDR1 SGHNT, CDR2 YENEEA.

V gene TRBV27 combines with J gene TRBJ2-7, with no clear D. Germline V gene lookup returns CDR1 MNHEY and CDR2 SMNVEV (reference sequence). This CDR3 has 13 residues. Trimming cost V 6 bases and J 2 bases, with 11 bases left between them. CDR3 amino acids: CASSIGRTYEQYF. The DNA of the CDR3 is TGTGCCAGCAGCATCGGCAGAACCTACGAGCAGTACTTC.

Only a few counts were recorded for this clone. The chain combines TRBV7-8 with TRBJ2-5, with 9 bases fitting TRBD2. Per the germline V gene, CDR1 is SGHVS and CDR2 is FQNEAQ. V was pared by 1 base and J by 5 bases, with 8 bases of the junction left unmatched. The CDR3 runs 16 residues. The CDR3 sequence: CASSLVSLAGRETQYF. The CDR3 region has the DNA TGTGCCAGCAGCTTAGTCTCACTAGCGGGCCGGGAGACCCAGTACTTC.

The genes are TRBV19 and TRBJ1-2; TRBD1 might be the D (5 bases). The CDR3 loop spans 17 amino acids. CDR1 and CDR2 (germline): LNHDA, SQIVND (reference sequence). The ends were cut back, 10 bases at V and 3 bases at J, with 27 bases in the middle. CDR3 region: CATADFSMRDGDYGYTF. For the CDR3, the DNA is TGTGCCACCGCGGACTTCTCTATGAGGGACGGAGACTATGGCTACACCTTC.

The genes are TRBV4-1 and TRBJ2-7; D gene unclear. V lost 0 bases to trimming and J lost 7 bases, with 13 bases between them. CDR1 is MGHRA, CDR2 YSYEKL, per germline. The CDR3 extends over 14 amino acids. The CDR3 spells CASSQERLSGEQYF. The CDR3 DNA reads as TGCGCCAGCAGCCAAGAGCGGCTTTCCGGGGAGCAGTACTTC.

This chain uses TRBV6-4 with TRBJ2-2; 11 bases line up with TRBD2. The CDR3 is 15 amino acids. Trimming removed 6 bases from V and 5 bases from J; junction bases left unmatched: 5. Germline V gene sequence: CDR1 MRHNA, CDR2 SNTAGT. The CDR3 is CASSRLAGKTGELFF. The CDR3 DNA follows: TGTGCCAGCAGCAGACTAGCGGGGAAAACCGGGGAGCTGTTTTTT.

The V call is TRBV2, the J call TRBJ2-5; the match to TRBD2 covers 7 bases. CDR1 is SNHLY and CDR2 is FYNNEI in the germline V gene. This CDR3 comprises 14 residues. The trim removed 11 bases at V and 3 bases at J, leaving 12 bases unmatched. CDR3 in amino acids: CARGMGGRKETQYF. The CDR3 DNA reads TGTGCCCGTGGGATGGGGGGGAGAAAAGAGACCCAGTACTTC.

V is TRBV18 and J is TRBJ2-7, with D possibly being TRBD2 (6 bases). The V gene's germline CDR1 is KGHSH and CDR2 LQKENI. This CDR3 is built from 15 residues. Between the trimmed V and J ends, which lost 2 bases and 0 bases, there was a span of 11 bases. The CDR3 here is CASSPIAVSSYEQYF. CDR3 coding DNA: TGTGCCAGCTCACCAATAGCGGTTAGCTCCTACGAGCAGTACTTC. Looking up the rest from reference TRBV18 and TRBJ2-7 gives the full variable domain: NAGVMQNPRHLVRRRGQEARLRCSPMKGHSHVYWYRQLPEEGLKFMVYLQKENIIDESGMPKERFSAEFPKEGPSILRIQQVVRGDSAAYFCASSPIAVSSYEQYFGPGTRLTVT.

The rearrangement uses TRBV29-1 and TRBJ2-7; D may correspond to TRBD1 or TRBD2 (5 bases each). Germline-derived CDR1 and CDR2 are SQVTM and ANQGSEA. This CDR3 is 16 amino acids long. V gave up 5 bases and J gave up 2 bases, with 22 bases separating them. CDR3 region: CSVLRGEGEWTYEQYF. CDR3 DNA sequence: TGCAGCGTTCTTAGAGGGGAAGGAGAGTGGACCTACGAGCAGTACTTC.

This clone was counted between two and nine times. The chain carries TRBV15 and TRBJ2-1; TRBD2 is a possible D gene (6 bases). CDR3 length: 14 residues. From germline, CDR1 is LNHNV and CDR2 YYDKDF (reference sequence). V was pared by 0 bases and J by 8 bases, with 11 bases between. CDR3: CATSRDRASDEQFF. CDR3 DNA sequence: TGTGCCACCAGCAGAGATCGGGCTAGCGATGAGCAGTTCTTC.

This sequence joins TRBV5-8 and TRBJ1-2; a possible D gene is TRBD1 (5 bases). From germline, CDR1 is SGHTS and CDR2 YDEGEE. Trimming shortened V by 2 bases and J by 2 bases, and 13 bases separated the two germline ends. The length of the CDR3 is 15 residues. The CDR3 nucleotides read TGTGCCAGCAGCTTTCCGGGACCCCTCAACTATGGCTACACCTTC. It yields the protein CASSFPGPLNYGYTF.

The chain links TRBV6-5 to TRBJ1-1; 10 nucleotides match TRBD1. Germline values: CDR1 MNHEY, CDR2 SVGAGI. The CDR3 extends over 14 amino acids. The V gene end was trimmed by 2 bases and the J gene end by 7 bases; junction bases not matched to a gene: 4. In DNA form, the CDR3 reads TGTGCCAGCAGTTACCCCGGGACAGGGGTTGAAGCTTTCTTT. The encoded protein is CASSYPGTGVEAFF.

This rearrangement joins TRBV5-1 to TRBJ2-1, with D perhaps TRBD2 (6 bases). From germline, CDR1 is SGHRS and CDR2 YFSETQ. Trimming pared 1 base from V and 3 bases from J, leaving 8 bases between. The CDR3 consists of 14 residues. CDR3 sequence reads: CASSLRRDYNEQFF. The CDR3 DNA follows: TGCGCCAGCAGCTTGAGGAGGGACTACAATGAGCAGTTCTTC. The variable domain in full, completed from reference TRBV5-1 and TRBJ2-1, reads KAGVTQTPRYLIKTRGQQVTLSCSPISGHRSVSWYQQTPGQGLQFLFEYFSETQRNKGNFPGRFSGRQFSNSRSEMNVSTLELGDSALYLCASSLRRDYNEQFFGPGTRLTVL.